The entry below describes one T cell receptor (beta chain). The antigen remains unidentified. With the 5' RACE reads reprocessed, TCRdb shows one record per CDR3 protein and no DNA. The sample's table shows fewer than 200,000 distinct CDR3 sequences. The data are from a study of monozygotic twins with inflammatory bowel disease. Points from the study as a whole: The authors note that differing immunosuppressive treatments may have added variability to patient repertoires. A single strong IBD-associated signal or clonotype was not supported by the findings. Twins with IBD had fewer clonotypes in common with others than healthy twins, particularly during disease activity.

Germline CDR1 is ENHRY and CDR2 is SYGVKD. This CDR3 comprises 13 residues. This TCR derives from a human donor with ulcerative colitis or Crohn's disease, or a healthy co-twin of an affected twin (not recorded which). Sequencing was carried out using blood. The chain carries TRBV10-3 and TRBJ1-1. The CDR3 sequence is CAIGTIKDTEAFF.